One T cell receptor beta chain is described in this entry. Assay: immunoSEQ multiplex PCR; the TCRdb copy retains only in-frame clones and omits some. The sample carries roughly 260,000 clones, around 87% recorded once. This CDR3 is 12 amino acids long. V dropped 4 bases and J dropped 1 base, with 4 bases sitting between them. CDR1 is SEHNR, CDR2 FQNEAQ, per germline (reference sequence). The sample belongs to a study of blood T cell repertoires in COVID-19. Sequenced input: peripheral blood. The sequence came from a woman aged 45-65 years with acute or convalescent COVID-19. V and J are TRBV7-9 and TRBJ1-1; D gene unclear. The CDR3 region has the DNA TGTGCCAGCAGCTACAAGAACACTGAAGCTTTCTTT. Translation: CASSYKNTEAFF.